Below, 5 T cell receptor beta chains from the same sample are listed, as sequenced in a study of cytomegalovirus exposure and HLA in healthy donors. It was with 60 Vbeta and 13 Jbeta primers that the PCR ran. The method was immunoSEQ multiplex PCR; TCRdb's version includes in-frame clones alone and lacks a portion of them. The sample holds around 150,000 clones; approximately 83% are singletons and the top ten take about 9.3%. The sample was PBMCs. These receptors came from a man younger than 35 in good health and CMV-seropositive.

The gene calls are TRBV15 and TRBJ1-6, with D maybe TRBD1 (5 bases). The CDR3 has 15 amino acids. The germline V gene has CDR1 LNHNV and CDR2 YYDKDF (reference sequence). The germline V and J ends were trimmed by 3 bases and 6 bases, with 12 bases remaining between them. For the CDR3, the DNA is TGTGCCACCAGCAGCTATTCCCAGGGTAATTCACCCCTCCACTTT. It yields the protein CATSSYSQGNSPLHF.

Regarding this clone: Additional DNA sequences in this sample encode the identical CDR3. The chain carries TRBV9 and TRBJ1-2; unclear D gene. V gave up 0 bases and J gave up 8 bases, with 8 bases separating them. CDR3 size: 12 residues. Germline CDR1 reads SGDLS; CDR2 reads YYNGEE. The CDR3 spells CASSVGGRGYTF. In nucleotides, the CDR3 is TGTGCCAGCAGCGTAGGAGGTCGAGGCTACACCTTC.

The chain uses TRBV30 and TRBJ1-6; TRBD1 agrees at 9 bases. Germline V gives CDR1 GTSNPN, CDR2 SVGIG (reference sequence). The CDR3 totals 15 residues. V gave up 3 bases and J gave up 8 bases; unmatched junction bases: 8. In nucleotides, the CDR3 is TGTGCCTGGAGCCCATCCGGGACAGGGTATTCACCCCTCCACTTT. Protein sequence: CAWSPSGTGYSPLHF.

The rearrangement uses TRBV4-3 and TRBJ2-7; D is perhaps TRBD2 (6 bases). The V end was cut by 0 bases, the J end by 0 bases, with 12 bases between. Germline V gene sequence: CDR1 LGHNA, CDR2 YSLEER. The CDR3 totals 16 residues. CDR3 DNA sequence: TGCGCCAGCAGCCAAGATCCGGACGGGGGCTCCTACGAGCAGTACTTC. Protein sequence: CASSQDPDGGSYEQYF.

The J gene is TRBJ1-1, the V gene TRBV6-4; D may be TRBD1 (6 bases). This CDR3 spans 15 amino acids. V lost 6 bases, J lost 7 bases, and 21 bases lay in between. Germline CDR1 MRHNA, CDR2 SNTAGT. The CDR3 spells CASRLLTGSMIEAFF. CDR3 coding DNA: TGTGCCAGCAGGCTACTTACAGGGTCTATGATTGAAGCTTTCTTT.